A single sample gave rise to the 2 T cell receptor beta chains below, sequenced in a study of blood T cells in healthy people across ages. Then a second PCR, running roughly 7 to 11 cycles, was carried out with a sample-barcoded 5' primer and a J-beta primer mix. TCRdb reanalysed the 5' RACE reads using MiXCR and keeps one entry per CDR3 protein. The sample lists 1.2 million to 1.5 million distinct CDR3 sequences, roughly 60% occurring once. The sample consisted of blood. The source is a man younger than 35 in good health.

A word on this clonotype: A junction end diverges from the germline sequence, so it may reflect a read error. The chain is built from TRBV7-9 and TRBJ2-5; a possible D gene is TRBD1 (5 bases). This CDR3 comprises 14 residues. Germline V gives CDR1 SEHNR, CDR2 FQNEAQ (reference sequence). CDR3 in DNA: TGTGCCGGCAGCACCTCCTCAGGGCAAGAGACCCAGTACTTC. This codes for CAGSTSSGQETQYF.

V usage is TRBV20-1 and J usage is TRBJ2-2, with 8 bases identical to TRBD1. This CDR3 spans 15 amino acids. The V gene's germline CDR1 is DFQATT and CDR2 SNEGSKA (reference sequence). V was clipped by 5 bases and J by 4 bases; unmatched bases: 9. In DNA form, the CDR3 reads TGCAGTGCTCCGAACGGACAGGGTATCACCGGGGAGCTGTTTTTT. The encoded protein is CSAPNGQGITGELFF.